The 29 T cell receptor beta chains in this list originate from one sample, sequenced in a study of T cells in Graves' hyperthyroidism and ophthalmopathy. The source material, RNA transcripts, was used to amplify TCR beta CDR3 regions. Carried out on the TCR CDR3, a first-round RT-PCR used the HTBI primer set. Using its own MiXCR run on the multiplex PCR reads, TCRdb lists one record per CDR3 protein. Of 450,000 to 650,000 distinct CDR3 sequences listed, roughly 15% are singletons. Sequencing was carried out using blood. These receptors all stem from a woman under 30 with Graves' ophthalmopathy.

This clonotype has a count of ten or more. V is TRBV20-1 and J is TRBJ2-5; D not certain. This CDR3 comprises 13 residues. Per germline, CDR1 DFQATT and CDR2 SNEGSKA (reference sequence). Trimming cost V 3 bases and J 2 bases, with 10 bases left between them. CDR3 region: CSASSAVQETQYF. In nucleotides, the CDR3 is TGCAGTGCTAGTAGTGCAGTGCAAGAGACCCAGTACTTC.

This clonotype was counted ten times or more. The chain uses TRBV7-8 and TRBJ2-5; D might be TRBD2 (5 bases). CDR1 and CDR2 from the germline V gene are SGHVS and FQNEAQ. The CDR3 consists of 13 residues. V dropped 3 bases and J dropped 3 bases, with 8 bases sitting between them. The CDR3 protein is CASSFAEEETQYF. The CDR3 DNA is TGTGCCAGCAGCTTTGCGGAGGAAGAGACCCAGTACTTC.

The chain is built from TRBV3-1 and TRBJ2-3; no firm D call. Germline-derived CDR1 and CDR2 are LGHDT and YNNKEL (reference sequence). The V gene lost 6 bases and the J gene lost 2 bases, with 15 bases spanning the gap. This CDR3 has 15 residues. CDR3 protein: CASSQNALYTDTQYF. The CDR3 bases are TGTGCCAGCAGTCAGAACGCCCTCTACACAGATACGCAGTATTTT.

This clonotype was seen ten or more times. This sequence joins TRBV2 and TRBJ2-7, with D possibly being TRBD1 (5 bases). Germline CDR1 and CDR2: SNHLY and FYNNEI. This CDR3 region has 14 residues. V was clipped by 0 bases and J by 3 bases, with 9 bases between them. For the CDR3, the DNA is TGTGCCAGCAGTGAAGCGGGCAGGGTCTACGAGCAGTACTTC. It translates to CASSEAGRVYEQYF. Using reference TRBV2 and TRBJ2-7 for the parts outside the CDR3, the full variable domain is EPEVTQTPSHQVTQMGQEVILRCVPISNHLYFYWYRQILGQKVEFLVSFYNNEISEKSEIFDDQFSVERPDGSNFTLKIRSTKLEDSAMYFCASSEAGRVYEQYFGPGTRLTVT.

In its sample, this clonotype was seen many times. The chain uses TRBV20-1 and TRBJ2-3; D remains ambiguous. Germline CDR1 DFQATT, CDR2 SNEGSKA (reference sequence). The CDR3 length is 14 residues. Trimming cost V 6 bases and J 4 bases, with 17 bases left between them. The CDR3 nucleotides read TGCAGTGCCCCTGGGGTAGCCTCGGCAGATACGCAGTATTTT. Protein: CSAPGVASADTQYF.

In its sample, this clonotype was seen a few times. The DNA of the CDR3 is TGTGCCAGCTCACCAGAACTAGCGGGAGTGAGTGAGACCCAGTACTTC. Residues: CASSPELAGVSETQYF. The rearrangement uses TRBV18 and TRBJ2-5; TRBD2 matches 11 bases. The CDR3 sequence is 16 residues long. With 2 bases clipped from V and 5 bases from J, the junction kept 7 bases outside the gene matches. CDR1 is KGHSH and CDR2 is LQKENI in the germline V gene.

This clonotype appeared a few times. The V and J genes are TRBV2 and TRBJ2-1; D is undetermined. Germline loops: CDR1 SNHLY, CDR2 FYNNEI. V lost 8 bases and J 10 bases, leaving 15 bases between the germline ends. The CDR3 sequence is 12 residues long. The CDR3 loop reads CASRLTIREQFF. CDR3 bases: TGTGCCAGCCGACTGACGATTCGGGAGCAGTTCTTC.

The rearrangement uses TRBV9 and TRBJ2-3, with D possibly TRBD2 on 6 matching bases. Germline lookup yields CDR1 SGDLS and CDR2 YYNGEE. The CDR3 length is 15 residues. The V end was cut by 5 bases, the J end by 6 bases, with 19 bases between. CDR3 nucleotide sequence: TGTGCCAGCAGTGTGGACGGGAGTAGCAGGGATACGCAGTATTTT. This encodes CASSVDGSSRDTQYF.

CDR3 region: CASSPGQGVYSPLHF. DNA of the CDR3: TGCGCCAGCAGCCCCGGACAGGGGGTATATTCACCCCTCCACTTT. The gene calls are TRBV4-3 and TRBJ1-6; TRBD1 agrees at 10 bases. CDR3 length equals 15 residues. CDR1 and CDR2 from the germline V gene are LGHNA and YSLEER. The V segment lost 4 bases and the J segment 8 bases; nucleotides outside the gene matches: 5.

There are many counts of this clonotype. The CDR3 region has the DNA TGCAGTGCAGATAGCGGGAGGTCCTACGAGCAGTACTTC. This codes for CSADSGRSYEQYF. The chain joins TRBV20-1 to TRBJ2-7; 10 positions match TRBD2. J was trimmed by 1 base and V by 6 bases; bases with no gene match: 3. Germline V CDR1 and CDR2: DFQATT, SNEGSKA (reference sequence). The CDR3 spans 13 residues.

This clonotype was counted a few times. The chain links TRBV15 to TRBJ1-2; possible D gene TRBD1, 5 bases. Germline CDR1 reads LNHNV; CDR2 reads YYDKDF (reference sequence). CDR3 length: 14 residues. V lost 1 base, J lost 7 bases, and 13 bases lay in between. The CDR3 coding sequence is TGTGCCACCAGCAGAGGACAGACCGATGGTGGCTACACCTTC. This sequence encodes CATSRGQTDGGYTF. Together with reference TRBV15 and TRBJ1-2, the CDR3 gives the full variable domain: DAMVIQNPRYQVTQFGKPVTLSCSQTLNHNVMYWYQQKSSQAPKLLFHYYDKDFNNEADTPDNFQSRRPNTSFCFLDIRSPGLGDTAMYLCATSRGQTDGGYTFGSGTRLTVV.

In its sample, this clonotype was seen a few times. This chain connects TRBV18 to TRBJ2-3; D gene ambiguous. Trimming took off 2 bases at V and 7 bases at J, with 10 bases between the two ends. Germline assignment: CDR1 KGHSH and CDR2 LQKENI. CDR3 length: 13 amino acids. CDR3 loop: CASSPKMGNTQYF. CDR3 nucleotides: TGTGCCAGCTCACCAAAGATGGGGAATACGCAGTATTTT. Variable domain in full (rest from reference TRBV18 and TRBJ2-3): NAGVMQNPRHLVRRRGQEARLRCSPMKGHSHVYWYRQLPEEGLKFMVYLQKENIIDESGMPKERFSAEFPKEGPSILRIQQVVRGDSAAYFCASSPKMGNTQYFGPGTRLTVL.

This clonotype was seen repeatedly, ten times or more. The gene calls are TRBV10-3 and TRBJ2-7; no firm D call. Trimming shortened V by 2 bases and J by 6 bases, and 20 bases separated the two germline ends. Germline CDR1 reads ENHRY; CDR2 reads SYGVKD. This CDR3 comprises 16 residues. CDR3 nucleotide sequence: TGTGCCATCAGTGAGCGCGCCGGACGGCCCTATCTCGAGCAGTACTTC. Translation: CAISERAGRPYLEQYF.

DNA for the CDR3: TGTGCCAGCAAACAGGTGTCAGATCAGCCCCAGCATTTT. Translation: CASKQVSDQPQHF. V usage is TRBV19 and J usage is TRBJ1-5; weak D call: TRBD1 (5 bases). Trimming pared 9 bases from V and 5 bases from J, leaving 14 bases between. The CDR3 runs 13 residues. Germline V gene data show CDR1 as LNHDA and CDR2 as SQIVND (reference sequence).

There are a few counts of this clonotype. This may be a read error: a much more frequent sequence differs by one nucleotide. This CDR3 reads CASSALGPAGGREQFF. The CDR3 nucleotides are TGTGCCAGCAGCGCCCTTGGACCAGCGGGGGGGCGTGAGCAGTTCTTC. This sequence joins TRBV7-9 and TRBJ2-1; 10 nucleotides match TRBD2. Germline assignment: CDR1 SEHNR and CDR2 FQNEAQ (reference sequence). CDR3 length: 16 amino acids. The J segment lost 9 bases and the V segment lost 5 bases, leaving 13 bases of the junction unmatched.

This rearrangement joins TRBV28 to TRBJ2-1; 13 bases map to TRBD2. Per the germline V gene, CDR1 is MDHEN and CDR2 is SYDVKM. This CDR3 comprises 18 residues. Trimming took 6 bases from V and 8 from J; bases not matched to a gene: 16. CDR3 amino acids: CASSPLGGGLAGADEQFF. Here the CDR3 DNA reads TGTGCCAGCAGCCCCCTCGGGGGTGGACTAGCGGGAGCCGATGAGCAGTTCTTC.

This clonotype was detected many times. The rearrangement links TRBV20-1 to TRBJ2-3, with 8 bases fitting TRBD2. With V trimmed by 0 bases and J by 3 bases, 5 bases remained unmatched. The CDR3 loop spans 15 amino acids. Germline-derived CDR1 and CDR2 are DFQATT and SNEGSKA (reference sequence). The CDR3 DNA reads TGCAGTGCTAGAGAAAGCGGGAGAGGGACAGATACGCAGTATTTT. Translating it yields CSARESGRGTDTQYF.

This clonotype was counted between two and nine times. The chain couples TRBV28 to TRBJ1-3; no clear D gene. V was pared by 2 bases and J by 5 bases, with 10 bases between. This CDR3 contains 14 residues. Germline V CDR1 and CDR2: MDHEN, SYDVKM. CDR3 DNA: TGTGCCAGCAGTTTAAGAGGACGGAGAAACACCATATATTTT. Translating gives CASSLRGRRNTIYF.

The table lists this clonotype with many counts. This sequence joins TRBV13 and TRBJ2-3; 16 bases are a match to TRBD2. The germline V gene has CDR1 PRHDT and CDR2 FYEKMQ (reference sequence). This CDR3 has 20 amino acids. V was clipped by 4 bases and J by 2 bases; unmatched bases: 12. CDR3 nucleotide sequence: TGTGCCAGCAGCTCGATTTCCGGGACTAGCGGGAGGGGGATCACAGATACGCAGTATTTT. It translates to CASSSISGTSGRGITDTQYF.

This clonotype was observed many times. This rearrangement joins TRBV5-6 to TRBJ2-1; 7 bases line up with TRBD2. Germline CDR1 SGHDT, CDR2 YYEEEE. The junction had 16 bases not matched to a gene; V was cut back by 5 bases and J by 8 bases. The CDR3 covers 16 residues. The CDR3 is CASRAGTTVPPYEQFF. The CDR3 region has the DNA TGTGCCAGCAGGGCCGGGACTACCGTCCCTCCTTATGAGCAGTTCTTC.

This clonotype was seen a handful of times. The rearrangement uses TRBV10-1 and TRBJ2-3; D ambiguous. The germline V gene encodes CDR1 WNHNN and CDR2 SYGVQD (reference sequence). The germline V and J ends were trimmed by 4 bases and 4 bases, with 12 bases remaining between them. This CDR3 is 14 amino acids long. CDR3 sequence: CASSAAESADTQYF. The CDR3 region has the DNA TGCGCCAGCAGTGCTGCCGAATCAGCAGATACGCAGTATTTT.

This clonotype has just a few counts. The rearrangement uses TRBV6-1 and TRBJ1-1; 7 bases agree with TRBD1. Germline CDR1 and CDR2: MNHNS and SASEGT. Losses at the gene ends were 7 bases for V and 2 bases for J; bases not matched to a gene: 4. The CDR3 sequence is 13 residues long. In nucleotides, the CDR3 is TGTGCCAGCAAGGGGACAGAAAACACTGAAGCTTTCTTT. Translating it yields CASKGTENTEAFF.

The rearrangement uses TRBV30 and TRBJ1-3, with D possibly being TRBD1 (6 bases). Germline V lookup: CDR1 GTSNPN, CDR2 SVGIG (reference sequence). The CDR3 extends over 15 amino acids. Trimming took off 3 bases at V and 0 bases at J, with 12 bases between the two ends. The CDR3 sequence is CAWSRDRNSGNTIYF. The CDR3 DNA reads as TGTGCCTGGAGCCGCGACAGGAACTCTGGAAACACCATATATTTT.

The chain combines TRBV14 with TRBJ2-3, with 10 bases fitting TRBD2. The CDR3 extends over 13 amino acids. V shed 4 bases and J 5 bases; nucleotides not matched to a gene: 0. Germline V gene data show CDR1 as SGHDN and CDR2 as FVKESK. This CDR3 is CASSPSGRDTQYF. CDR3 DNA: TGTGCCAGCAGCCCTAGCGGGAGAGATACGCAGTATTTT.

V gene TRBV9 combines with J gene TRBJ1-2; TRBD1 aligns across 7 bases. Germline V gene lookup returns CDR1 SGDLS and CDR2 YYNGEE. The CDR3 length is 14 residues. The V segment lost 4 bases and the J segment 7 bases; nucleotides outside the gene matches: 10. The CDR3 reads CASSRTGAIRGYTF. The CDR3 DNA sequence: TGTGCCAGCAGCAGAACAGGGGCGATTCGTGGCTACACCTTC. Variable domain in full (rest from reference TRBV9 and TRBJ1-2): DSGVTQTPKHLITATGQRVTLRCSPRSGDLSVYWYQQSLDQGLQFLIQYYNGEERAKGNILERFSAQQFPDLHSELNLSSLELGDSALYFCASSRTGAIRGYTFGSGTRLTVV.

This clonotype has only one observation. The chain combines TRBV28 with TRBJ1-2; D unclear. CDR1 is MDHEN, CDR2 SYDVKM, per germline. Between the trimmed V and J ends, which lost 4 bases and 3 bases, there was a span of 15 bases. This CDR3 region has 15 residues. CDR3 sequence reads: CASSYKAGKDYGYTF. The CDR3 nucleotides are TGTGCCAGCAGTTACAAAGCAGGAAAGGACTATGGCTACACCTTC.

J is TRBJ1-2 and V is TRBV7-3; D not resolved. Trimming removed 5 bases from V and 6 bases from J, with 19 bases in between. The CDR3 spans 15 residues. Germline CDR1 is SGHTA and CDR2 is FQGTGA. The CDR3, as DNA: TGTGCCAGCAGCCTACTCCGACTGGCCCCCCATGGCTACACCTTC. The encoded protein is CASSLLRLAPHGYTF.

This clonotype was recorded at least ten times. This chain connects TRBV11-3 to TRBJ2-1; a weak D match, TRBD1 (5 bases). This CDR3 has 12 residues. V lost 3 bases, J lost 5 bases, and 5 bases lay in between. CDR1 is SGHNT and CDR2 is YENEEA in the germline V gene. CDR3 in DNA: TGTGCCAGCAGCTTGACAGACAATGAGCAGTTCTTC. The encoded protein is CASSLTDNEQFF.

This clonotype was seen at least ten times. CDR3 in amino acids: CASSQVQGYEQYF. The CDR3 DNA reads as TGTGCCAGCAGCCAAGTACAGGGGTACGAGCAGTACTTC. The chain employs TRBV3-1 and TRBJ2-7; TRBD1 matches at 7 bases. Germline V gives CDR1 LGHDT, CDR2 YNNKEL (reference sequence). The CDR3 is 13 residues long. Trimming at V came to 1 base and at J to 4 bases, leaving 1 base not matched to a gene.